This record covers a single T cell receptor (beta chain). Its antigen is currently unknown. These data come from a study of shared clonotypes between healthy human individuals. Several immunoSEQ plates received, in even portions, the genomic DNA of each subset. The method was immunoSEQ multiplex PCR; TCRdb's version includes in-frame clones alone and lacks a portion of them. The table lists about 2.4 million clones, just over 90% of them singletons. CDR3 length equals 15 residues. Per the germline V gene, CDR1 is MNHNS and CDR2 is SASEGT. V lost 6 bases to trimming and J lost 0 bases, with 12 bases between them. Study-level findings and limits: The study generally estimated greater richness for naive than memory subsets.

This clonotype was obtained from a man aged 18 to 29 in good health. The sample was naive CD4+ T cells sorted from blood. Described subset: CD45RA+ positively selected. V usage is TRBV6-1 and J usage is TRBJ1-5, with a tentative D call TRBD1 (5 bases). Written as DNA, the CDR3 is TGTGCCAGCAGACGACAGTCGTATAGCAATCAGCCCCAGCATTTT. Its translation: CASRRQSYSNQPQHF.